The source of this T cell receptor (beta chain) is a study of human T cells and chemical hapten exposure. This clonotype was picked up a small number of times. Time point: patch test 1, 2 weeks after DPC sensitization. Treatment defined: therapeutic diphenylcyclopropenone sensitization with weekly scalp DPC. Unique molecular identifiers were attached to individual cDNA molecules during library preparation. TCRdb processed the RACE reads anew with MiXCR; each CDR3 protein has one entry. This repertoire shows about 80,000 distinct CDR3 sequences, roughly 7.2% found once; its top ten account for roughly 1.5%. The CDR3 totals 15 residues. The V gene lost 1 base and the J gene lost 7 bases, with 12 bases spanning the gap. CDR1 and CDR2 (germline): SGHRS, YFSETQ.

The receptor was isolated from a woman in her 30s with alopecia areata. Some clones in this sample may be carry-over from other donors' samples. The chain has TRBV5-1 and TRBJ1-6; D is uncertain. The sample here was whole blood, taken in connection with sensitization to the hapten diphenylcyclopropenone (DPC). CDR3 coding DNA: TGCGCCAGCAGCTTGCCGGATAGGGAAAATTCACCCCTCCACTTT. Translating gives CASSLPDRENSPLHF.